These 11 T cell receptor beta chains originate from one sample sequenced in a study of cytomegalovirus exposure and HLA in healthy donors. Produced via immunoSEQ multiplex PCR; TCRdb's table is partial and in-frame only. The sample includes some 250,000 clones, 70% to 90% of them seen just once. Sequencing was carried out using PBMCs. The receptor set was obtained from a young woman in good health and CMV-seropositive.

The rearrangement uses TRBV7-9 and TRBJ2-7, with a possible D match to TRBD2 (6 bases). Germline V gene lookup returns CDR1 SEHNR and CDR2 FQNEAQ (reference sequence). V lost 3 bases and J lost 0, with 9 bases in between. This CDR3 region has 14 residues. CDR3 residues: CASSFGGPSYEQYF. The CDR3 DNA reads TGTGCCAGCAGCTTCGGGGGTCCCTCCTACGAGCAGTACTTC.

The chain recombines TRBV30 with TRBJ1-4; 7 nucleotides match TRBD1. The CDR3 contains 14 residues. Germline V CDR1 and CDR2: GTSNPN, SVGIG (reference sequence). The ends lost 2 bases at V and 5 bases at J; junction bases unmatched: 5. CDR3 DNA sequence: TGTGCCTGGAGTCCCGGGACAGACAATGAAAAACTGTTTTTT. This encodes CAWSPGTDNEKLFF.

The chain recombines TRBV12-5 with TRBJ2-7; TRBD1 aligns across 8 bases. Germline CDR1 is LGHNT and CDR2 is FRNRAP. The CDR3 is 17 amino acids. J lost 2 bases, V lost 5 bases, and 14 bases had no gene match. Here the CDR3 reads CASGPLPGTGRTYEQYF. CDR3 coding DNA: TGTGCTAGTGGTCCGCTGCCCGGGACAGGCCGTACCTACGAGCAGTACTTC.

The gene calls are TRBV11-2 and TRBJ1-1; D ambiguous. The germline V gene encodes CDR1 SGHAT and CDR2 FQNNGV. This CDR3 contains 15 residues. The ends were cut back, 1 base at V and 4 bases at J, with 13 bases in the middle. The CDR3 region is CASSLVWGVGTEAFF. The CDR3 DNA sequence: TGTGCCAGCAGCTTAGTTTGGGGAGTCGGCACTGAAGCTTTCTTT.

The J gene is TRBJ2-7, the V gene TRBV28; a weak D match, TRBD1 (8 bases). CDR1 and CDR2 (germline): MDHEN, SYDVKM. Trimming took off 7 bases at V and 3 bases at J, with 19 bases between the two ends. This CDR3 is built from 15 residues. In DNA, the CDR3 is TGTGCCAGCATTTACGCCGGGGGGACAGGCTACGAGCAGTACTTC. This gives the protein CASIYAGGTGYEQYF.

The rearrangement joins TRBV27 to TRBJ1-5; D not certain. V lost 4 bases and J 2 bases, leaving 12 bases between the germline ends. CDR3 length: 15 residues. Germline loops: CDR1 MNHEY, CDR2 SMNVEV (reference sequence). The CDR3 reads CASSSTGPGNQPQHF. The CDR3 coding sequence is TGTGCCAGCAGTTCCACCGGTCCGGGCAATCAGCCCCAGCATTTT.

This chain uses TRBV30 with TRBJ2-3; no firm D call. Germline V CDR1 and CDR2: GTSNPN, SVGIG (reference sequence). The CDR3 covers 14 residues. V dropped 7 bases and J dropped 2 bases, with 16 bases sitting between them. In DNA, the CDR3 is TGTGCCTTACAATTACTCGGGTTCACAGATACGCAGTATTTT. This codes for CALQLLGFTDTQYF.

This chain links TRBV29-1 with TRBJ2-7; 10 bases agree with TRBD2. The germline V gene has CDR1 SQVTM and CDR2 ANQGSEA. The trim removed 4 bases at V and 2 bases at J, leaving 2 bases unmatched. This CDR3 region has 13 residues. The CDR3 nucleotides read TGCAGCGTTGTACTAGCGGGAACCTACGAGCAGTACTTC. Translation gives CSVVLAGTYEQYF.

This clone was counted a few times. The rearrangement joins TRBV19 to TRBJ1-2; D is possibly TRBD1 (6 bases). The CDR3 length is 14 residues. Trimming stripped 9 bases from V and 4 bases from J, with 18 bases between. The V gene's germline CDR1 is LNHDA and CDR2 SQIVND (reference sequence). CDR3 region: CASKSSDRTYGYTF. DNA of the CDR3: TGTGCCAGCAAAAGTTCGGACAGAACCTATGGCTACACCTTC.

The rearrangement joins TRBV6-5 to TRBJ2-3; a weak D match, TRBD2 (5 bases). The germline CDR1 and CDR2 sequences are MNHEY and SVGAGI. The CDR3 extends over 15 amino acids. Deletions cut 6 bases from V and 1 base from J, with 14 bases between. This CDR3 is CASSRAEEGTDTQYF. For the CDR3, the DNA is TGTGCCAGCAGCAGAGCGGAGGAGGGCACAGATACGCAGTATTTT.

Only a few counts were recorded for this clone. The chain joins TRBV7-9 to TRBJ1-1; D perhaps matches TRBD1 (6 bases). Deletions cut 5 bases from V and 0 bases from J, with 10 bases between. Germline V CDR1 and CDR2: SEHNR, FQNEAQ (reference sequence). The CDR3 covers 14 residues. The CDR3: CASSPGVVNTEAFF. Written as DNA, the CDR3 is TGTGCCAGCAGCCCAGGGGTGGTGAACACTGAAGCTTTCTTT.